Listed below are T cell receptor beta chains from one sample, sequenced in a study of tumor-infiltrating lymphocytes in primary liver carcinoma. TCRdb reprocessed the multiplex PCR reads with MiXCR, giving one entry per CDR3 protein. This table has almost 200,000 distinct CDR3 sequences, 65% appearing once. Sequencing was done on a sample of peripheral blood. The receptors here all came from an older woman with primary liver carcinoma and hepatitis B virus infection. The CDR3 runs from the conserved cysteine through the conserved F or W. The D gene is left open where the match is weak. Size is stated for part of the rows, as once, few or many counts, or as a class when the clone is expanded.

>TRBJ2-7|TRBV6-2/TRBV6-3|.|many
CASSYEGAGAVYEQYF
TGTGCCAGCAGTTACGAAGGGGCAGGAGCGGTCTACGAGCAGTACTTC
>TRBJ1-6|TRBV5-5|.|.
CASGPDSGSSYNSPLHF
TGTGCCAGCGGCCCGGACAGCGGAAGCTCCTATAATTCACCCCTCCACTTT
>TRBJ2-7|TRBV11-2|.|.
CASSFNLQGQYF
TGTGCCAGCAGCTTCAATTTACAGGGGCAGTACTTC
>TRBJ2-1|TRBV29-1|.|.
CSGGWDGYNVQFF
TGCAGCGGCGGGTGGGATGGTTACAATGTGCAGTTCTTC
>TRBJ2-3|TRBV11-1|TRBD2|.
CTSSRTAGATDTQYF
TGTACCAGCAGCCGAACGGCGGGAGCTACAGATACGCAGTATTTC
>TRBJ2-6|TRBV11-2|.|.
CTSSSVGRTAGANALTF
TGTACCAGCAGCTCGGTCGGGAGGACAGCTGGGGCCAACGCCCTGACTTTC
>TRBJ2-4|TRBV29-1|TRBD1|.
CSGEVQGAAGVDTQYF
TGCAGCGGTGAGGTACAGGGGGCCGCAGGGGTGGACACTCAGTACTTC
>TRBJ2-3|TRBV14|.|.
CVSSPRTARTDMQYF
TGTGTCAGCAGCCCTCGGACAGCCCGCACAGATATGCAGTATTTT
>TRBJ2-7|TRBV11-2|.|.
CASSQASSYERYF
TGTGCCAGCTCCCAAGCGAGCTCCTACGAGCGGTACTTC
>TRBJ2-1|TRBV28|.|.
CVTGRGGLYNEQFF
TGTGTCACCGGTCGTGGGGGTTTATACAATGAGCAGTTCTTC
>TRBJ2-7|TRBV13|TRBD2|many
CASSLGTSGLSSYEQYF
TGTGCCAGCAGCTTAGGGACTAGCGGGTTGAGCTCCTACGAGCAGTACTTC
>TRBJ2-7|TRBV20-1|.|.
CSASSAGLDEQYF
TGCAGTGCTAGTAGTGCTGGGCTTGACGAGCAGTACTTC
>TRBJ2-5|TRBV12-3/TRBV12-4|.|few
CASSRLMKTQYF
TGTGCCAGCAGTAGGCTCATGAAGACCCAGTACTTC
>TRBJ1-1|TRBV5-1|.|.
CSSSLGLAGNTEAFF
TGCTCCAGCAGCTTGGGACTGGCAGGGAACACTGAAGCTTTCTTT
>TRBJ2-3|TRBV12-3/TRBV12-4|TRBD2|.
CVISLGTSGSNTQYF
TGTGTCATCAGTTTAGGGACTAGCGGTAGTAATACGCAGTATTTT
>TRBJ2-5|TRBV11-2|.|.
CTSSPKETQYF
TGTACCAGCAGCCCGAAGGAGACCCAGTACTTC
>TRBJ2-7|TRBV6-2/TRBV6-3|.|many
CASSYFQGQQYF
TGTGCCAGCAGTTACTTCCAGGGCCAGCAGTACTTC
>TRBJ1-4|TRBV7-8|.|.
CASSLGGGLEKLFF
TGTGCCAGCAGCTTAGGGGGGGGTCTTGAAAAATTGTTTTTT
>TRBJ2-3|TRBV7-9|.|.
CASSLDRGLTDTQYF
TGTGCCAGCAGCTTAGACAGGGGACTCACAGATACGCAGTATTTT
>TRBJ2-1|TRBV11-3|.|.
CASSGSSLPEATDEQFF
TGTGCCAGCAGCGGGTCCTCCCTACCGGAAGCTACAGATGAGCAGTTCTTC
>TRBJ2-5|TRBV10-1|.|many
CASSEDTSLETQYF
TGCGCCAGCAGTGAGGATACTAGCTTGGAGACCCAGTACTTC
>TRBJ2-7|TRBV20-1|TRBD2|once
CSAISGREGLGEQYF
TGCAGTGCTATATCCGGCCGGGAGGGCCTAGGGGAGCAGTACTTC
>TRBJ2-1|TRBV10-3|TRBD2|.
CAISELAGPPDEQFF
TGTGCCATCAGTGAACTAGCGGGTCCCCCGGATGAGCAGTTCTTC
>TRBJ2-3|TRBV24-1|.|few
CATSDKRAGQDTQYF
TGTGCCACCAGTGATAAGAGGGCGGGTCAAGATACGCAGTATTTT
>TRBJ1-2|TRBV29-1|.|.
CNVEDRSRSYGYTF
TGCAACGTTGAAGATAGGAGCAGATCCTATGGCTACACCTTC
>TRBJ2-3|TRBV2|.|.
CASKDSHRFADTQYF
TGTGCCAGCAAAGATAGCCACCGTTTTGCAGATACGCAGTATTTT
>TRBJ2-3|TRBV9|.|.
CASSVAVESTDTQYF
TGTGCCAGCAGCGTAGCGGTGGAGAGCACAGATACGCAGTATTTT
>TRBJ1-1|TRBV11-2|.|.
CDSSLSPRGKAGTEAFF
TGTGACAGCAGCTTAAGTCCCAGGGGTAAAGCGGGAACTGAGGCTTTCTTT
>TRBJ2-7|TRBV6-2/TRBV6-3|.|many
CASSSGVEQYF
TGTGCCAGCAGTTCCGGGGTGGAGCAGTACTTC
>TRBJ2-7|TRBV6-6|.|many
CASSQHREQYF
TGTGCCAGCAGCCAACACCGAGAGCAGTACTTC
>TRBJ1-6|TRBV7-8|.|many
CASSLRLGTGTSPLHF
TGTGCCAGCAGCTTAAGGCTGGGAACAGGGACCTCACCCCTCCACTTT
>TRBJ2-7|TRBV5-1|.|.
CASIGPEEEQYF
TGCGCCAGCATCGGTCCCGAAGAAGAGCAGTACTTC
>TRBJ2-5|TRBV6-5|.|few
CASSRASETQYF
TGTGCCAGCAGCAGGGCATCCGAGACCCAGTACTTC
>TRBJ2-3|TRBV5-1|TRBD2|.
CASSLGTGLADTDTQYF
TGCGCCAGCAGCTTGGGTACGGGACTAGCGGACACAGATACGCAGTATTTT
>TRBJ2-2|TRBV14|.|.
CASSYNPWALNTGELFF
TGTGCCAGCAGTTATAATCCGTGGGCCCTGAACACCGGGGAGCTGTTTTTT
>TRBJ1-6|TRBV11-2|TRBD1|once
CANSTTGGNSPLLF
TGTGCCAACAGCACGACAGGGGGTAATTCACCCCTCCTCTTT
>TRBJ1-1|TRBV24-1|TRBD1|.
CATSDHEDRDTEAFF
TGTGCCACCAGTGATCACGAGGACAGGGACACTGAAGCTTTCTTT
>TRBJ1-5|TRBV4-2|.|many
CASSPFASNQPQHF
TGTGCCAGCAGCCCATTTGCGAGCAATCAGCCCCAGCATTTT
>TRBJ2-4|TRBV5-6|.|many
CASIRWGAKNIQYF
TGTGCCAGCATCCGGTGGGGGGCCAAAAACATTCAGTACTTC
>TRBJ1-1|TRBV7-9|TRBD1|once
CVSSLGGTGFTEAFF
TGTGTCAGCAGCTTAGGGGGGACAGGGTTCACTGAAGCTTTCTTT
>TRBJ2-3|TRBV7-8|.|few
CASSSRDSLGRTQYF
TGTGCCAGCAGCTCCCGGGACTCCCTGGGGCGGACGCAGTATTTT
>TRBJ2-1|TRBV11-2|.|.
CASSSLTPKGSSYNEQLF
TGTGCCAGCAGCTCCCTGACTCCTAAAGGGAGCTCCTACAATGAGCAGCTCTTC
>TRBJ2-3|TRBV6-1|TRBD1|.
CASSWDRARLAGITDTQYF
TGTGCCAGCAGCTGGGACAGGGCTCGCTTGGCGGGGATCACAGATACGCAGTATTTT
>TRBJ2-3|TRBV11-2|TRBD2|.
CVSSFGGAGELGTDTQYF
TGTGTCAGCAGCTTCGGGGGGGCCGGGGAGCTTGGCACAGATACGCAGTATTTT
>TRBJ1-2|TRBV30|.|.
CAWSVGTGGDGCTF
TGTGCCTGGAGTGTGGGGACTGGTGGGGATGGCTGCACCTTC
>TRBJ1-6|TRBV5-4|TRBD1|few
CAISLRDRGAPLHF
TGTGCCATCAGCTTGAGGGACAGGGGGGCACCCCTCCACTTT
>TRBJ1-2|TRBV6-6|.|.
CASSQRDMGDGYTF
TGTGCCAGCAGTCAGAGGGACATGGGGGATGGCTACACCTTC
>TRBJ2-2|TRBV10-3|TRBD2|.
CAIKTGRSETGELFF
TGTGCCATCAAAACCGGGAGGTCAGAGACCGGGGAGCTGTTTTTT
>TRBJ2-7|TRBV5-1|TRBD2|.
CASSTGTYSGRRNYEQHF
TGCGCCAGCAGCACCGGGACCTATAGCGGGAGAAGAAACTACGAGCAGCACTTC
>TRBJ2-1|TRBV5-1|TRBD2|.
CASTHSGSSYNEQFF
TGCGCCAGCACCCATAGCGGGAGCTCCTACAATGAGCAGTTCTTC
>TRBJ2-2|TRBV5-4|.|.
CASRPQTEELFF
TGTGCCAGCAGACCCCAAACCGAGGAGCTGTTTTTT
>TRBJ1-2|TRBV12-3/TRBV12-4|.|.
CASSSGGAGRVVYGYTF
TGTGCCAGCAGTTCGGGAGGTGCAGGGCGGGTTGTCTATGGCTACACCTTC
>TRBJ1-4|TRBV19|.|once
CASSIDRQPNEKLFF
TGTGCTAGTAGTATAGATCGACAGCCCAATGAAAAACTGTTTTTT
>TRBJ2-2|TRBV12-3/TRBV12-4|.|few
CASSLGSGSGELFF
TGTGCCAGCAGTTTAGGATCGGGTTCCGGGGAGCTGTTTTTT